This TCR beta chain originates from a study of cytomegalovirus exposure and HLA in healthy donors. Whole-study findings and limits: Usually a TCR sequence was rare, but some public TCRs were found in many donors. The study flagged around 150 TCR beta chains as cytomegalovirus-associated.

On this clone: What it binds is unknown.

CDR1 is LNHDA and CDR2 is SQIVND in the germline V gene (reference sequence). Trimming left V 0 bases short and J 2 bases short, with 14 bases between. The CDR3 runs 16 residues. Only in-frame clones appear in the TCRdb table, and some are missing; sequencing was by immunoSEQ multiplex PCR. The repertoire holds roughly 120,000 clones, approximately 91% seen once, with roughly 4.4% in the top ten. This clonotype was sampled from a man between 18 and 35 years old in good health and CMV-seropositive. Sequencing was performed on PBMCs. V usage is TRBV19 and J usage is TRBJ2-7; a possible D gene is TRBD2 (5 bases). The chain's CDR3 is CASSIEGAGGAYEQYF. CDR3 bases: TGTGCCAGTAGTATAGAGGGAGCTGGCGGAGCCTACGAGCAGTACTTC.